These 25 T cell receptor beta chains were sequenced from one sample in a study of blood T cell repertoires in COVID-19. Some clones are missing from TCRdb's copy, which holds only in-frame ones; the method was immunoSEQ multiplex PCR. This repertoire shows approximately 250,000 clones, around 89% found once; its top ten account for about 4%. The material sequenced was PBMCs or T cells enriched from blood (not recorded which). These TCRs come from a woman younger than 45 with acute COVID-19.

This sequence joins TRBV28 and TRBJ2-3; the match to TRBD2 covers 7 bases. CDR3 length: 17 amino acids. Germline V CDR1 and CDR2: MDHEN, SYDVKM. Trimming took 6 bases from V and 0 from J; bases not matched to a gene: 12. The CDR3 loop is CASRTIRASGSTDTQYF. In nucleotides, the CDR3 is TGTGCCAGCAGAACCATCAGGGCTAGCGGAAGCACAGATACGCAGTATTTT.

The chain uses TRBV5-4 and TRBJ2-3, with 9 bases matching TRBD2. Trimming at V came to 2 bases and at J to 3 bases, leaving 1 base not matched to a gene. CDR1 is SGHNT and CDR2 is YYREEE in the germline V gene (reference sequence). The CDR3 runs to 14 residues. The CDR3 loop reads CASSFSGGTDTQYF. The CDR3 region has the DNA TGTGCCAGCAGCTTTAGCGGGGGAACAGATACGCAGTATTTT.

V gene TRBV25-1 combines with J gene TRBJ2-1; 12 nucleotides align to TRBD2. Losses at the gene ends were 4 bases for V and 7 bases for J; bases not matched to a gene: 5. Germline CDR1 is MGHDK and CDR2 is SYGVNS. The CDR3 is 15 residues long. The CDR3 protein is CASSGTSGNWNEQFF. The DNA for the CDR3 is TGTGCCAGCAGTGGGACTAGCGGGAATTGGAATGAGCAGTTCTTC. Looking up the rest from reference TRBV25-1 and TRBJ2-1 gives the full variable domain: EADIYQTPRYLVIGTGKKITLECSQTMGHDKMYWYQQDPGMELHLIHYSYGVNSTEKGDLSSESTVSRIRTEHFPLTLESARPSHTSQYLCASSGTSGNWNEQFFGPGTRLTVL.

V usage is TRBV27 and J usage is TRBJ1-2; D remains unclear. This CDR3 spans 21 amino acids. Trimming removed 4 bases at V and 5 bases at J, with 35 bases between. Germline V CDR1 and CDR2: MNHEY, SMNVEV (reference sequence). The CDR3 sequence is CASSSLPAGLGRGPGQYGYTF. Here the CDR3 DNA reads TGTGCCAGCAGTTCTCTGCCGGCTGGACTAGGACGCGGACCCGGTCAATATGGCTACACCTTC.

Written as DNA, the CDR3 is TGTGCCAGCAGCCCCGGGTGGGAGAGAGGCTCCTACAATGAGCAGTTCTTC. As protein: CASSPGWERGSYNEQFF. This sequence joins TRBV5-4 and TRBJ2-1, with D maybe TRBD2 (5 bases). CDR1 is SGHNT, CDR2 YYREEE, per germline (reference sequence). This CDR3 has 17 amino acids. The V end lost 4 bases, the J end lost 0 bases, and 17 bases lay between the germline ends.

The chain links TRBV10-3 to TRBJ2-1; the D gene is possibly TRBD2 (5 bases). The CDR3 sequence is 17 residues long. The V end lost 11 bases, the J end lost 1 base, and 24 bases lay between the germline ends. Germline V lookup: CDR1 ENHRY, CDR2 SYGVKD. Here the CDR3 DNA reads TGTGCCGTCGCCGGGGTTGGCGCGCCAATTTCCTACAATGAGCAGTTCTTC. Encoded protein: CAVAGVGAPISYNEQFF.

This clone showed up just a few times. V gene TRBV7-8 combines with J gene TRBJ2-7; a weak D match, TRBD2 (6 bases). The CDR3 is 14 residues long. Germline-derived CDR1 and CDR2 are SGHVS and FQNEAQ. The ends were cut back, 6 bases at V and 0 bases at J, with 12 bases in the middle. CDR3 sequence reads: CASRILANSYEQYF. The CDR3 nucleotides read TGTGCCAGCAGGATTCTAGCGAACTCCTACGAGCAGTACTTC.

V usage is TRBV18 and J usage is TRBJ1-4, with 7 nucleotides matching TRBD1. The germline CDR1 and CDR2 sequences are KGHSH and LQKENI. V lost 2 bases to trimming and J lost 8 bases; unmatched junction nucleotides: 8. The CDR3 loop spans 15 amino acids. The CDR3: CASSPGGQAGEKLFF. CDR3 bases: TGTGCCAGCTCACCAGGCGGACAGGCGGGCGAAAAACTGTTTTTT. Filled out from reference TRBV18 and TRBJ1-4, the complete variable domain reads NAGVMQNPRHLVRRRGQEARLRCSPMKGHSHVYWYRQLPEEGLKFMVYLQKENIIDESGMPKERFSAEFPKEGPSILRIQQVVRGDSAAYFCASSPGGQAGEKLFFGSGTQLSVL.

This clone has only a few counts. V usage is TRBV4-2 and J usage is TRBJ1-6; no clear D gene. Germline CDR1 is LGHNA and CDR2 is YNFKEQ. This CDR3 contains 13 residues. Deletions cut 11 bases from V and 10 bases from J, with 18 bases between. The CDR3 nucleotides read TGTGCCGGTCCGTGGTACCAACAGTCACCCCTCCACTTT. It translates to CAGPWYQQSPLHF.

V and J are TRBV19 and TRBJ1-2, with TRBD1 matching 8 bases. V was pared by 4 bases and J by 8 bases, with 15 bases of the junction left unmatched. Germline V lookup: CDR1 LNHDA, CDR2 SQIVND (reference sequence). This CDR3 region has 16 residues. The CDR3 DNA reads as TGTGCCAGTAGTACAGACAGGGGCCTATCAAAGGCCGGCTACACCTTC. It encodes CASSTDRGLSKAGYTF. Combining the CDR3 with reference TRBV19 and TRBJ1-2 gives the whole variable domain DGGITQSPKYLFRKEGQNVTLSCEQNLNHDAMYWYRQDPGQGLRLIYYSQIVNDFQKGDIAEGYSVSREKKESFPLTVTSAQKNPTAFYLCASSTDRGLSKAGYTFGSGTRLTVV.

About this clone itself: The same CDR3 can be traced to other DNA sequences in this sample. The chain links TRBV4-1 to TRBJ1-5, with unresolved D. CDR1 MGHRA and CDR2 YSYEKL come from the germline V gene. CDR3 length: 14 residues. The V end was cut by 0 bases, the J end by 4 bases, with 7 bases between. The CDR3 DNA is TGCGCCAGCAGCCAAGATCGGGGAAATCAGCCCCAGCATTTT. Protein sequence: CASSQDRGNQPQHF.

Regarding this clone: A clone one base away is much larger, so this may be a read error. Other nucleotide sequences in the sample specify the same CDR3. The chain recombines TRBV6-1 with TRBJ2-2, with D maybe TRBD2 (7 bases). Germline V gene sequence: CDR1 MNHNS, CDR2 SASEGT. The CDR3 is 15 amino acids. Trimming pared 1 base from V and 3 bases from J, leaving 9 bases between. CDR3 region: CASSEGGGHTGELFF. DNA of the CDR3: TGTGCCAGCAGTGAAGGGGGGGGGCACACCGGGGAGCTGTTTTTT.

V is TRBV6-5 and J is TRBJ2-1, with D perhaps TRBD1 (8 bases). This CDR3 comprises 15 residues. The germline gives CDR1 MNHEY, CDR2 SVGAGI. Trimming shortened V by 0 bases and J by 7 bases, and 13 bases separated the two germline ends. CDR3 protein: CASSYSTGEGNEQFF. The CDR3 DNA sequence: TGTGCCAGCAGTTACTCGACAGGGGAGGGGAATGAGCAGTTCTTC.

The chain recombines TRBV30 with TRBJ2-7, with D possibly being TRBD1 (8 bases). The CDR3 sequence is 14 residues long. Trimming shortened V by 2 bases and J by 3 bases, and 14 bases separated the two germline ends. Germline V CDR1 and CDR2: GTSNPN, SVGIG (reference sequence). The CDR3, as DNA: TGTGCCTGGAGTCCAACAGGGGGGGGCTACGAGCAGTACTTC. It codes for CAWSPTGGGYEQYF.

The chain joins TRBV6-5 to TRBJ2-5; D gene uncertain. The CDR3 extends over 15 amino acids. Per germline, CDR1 MNHEY and CDR2 SVGAGI. V lost 2 bases to trimming and J lost 0 bases, with 10 bases between them. The CDR3 loop is CASSYRDADQETQYF. CDR3 coding DNA: TGTGCCAGCAGTTACCGAGATGCCGACCAAGAGACCCAGTACTTC.

This chain joins TRBV6-5 and TRBJ2-7, with 8 bases that match TRBD1. The ends lost 4 bases at V and 0 bases at J; junction bases unmatched: 5. The CDR3 is 15 residues long. Germline V gene lookup returns CDR1 MNHEY and CDR2 SVGAGI. For the CDR3, the DNA is TGTGCCAGCAGTTCCCCTGGACAGGGCTCCTACGAGCAGTACTTC. Protein sequence: CASSSPGQGSYEQYF.

This clone came up once. V gene TRBV5-1 combines with J gene TRBJ2-3; D may be TRBD2 (6 bases). V lost 0 bases, J lost 4 bases, and 12 bases lay in between. CDR1 and CDR2 (germline): SGHRS, YFSETQ. The CDR3 extends over 15 amino acids. The CDR3 is CASSLAGRGSDTQYF. CDR3 coding DNA: TGCGCCAGCAGCTTGGCAGGGCGGGGATCAGATACGCAGTATTTT.

The V call is TRBV4-1, the J call TRBJ2-7; TRBD2 agrees at 8 bases. In germline, CDR1 is MGHRA, CDR2 YSYEKL. V was clipped by 2 bases and J by 5 bases; unmatched bases: 11. The CDR3 runs 16 residues. CDR3 in amino acids: CASSQSLPAGVHEQYF. Written as DNA, the CDR3 is TGCGCCAGCAGCCAATCCCTGCCAGCGGGAGTACACGAGCAGTACTTC.

This chain connects TRBV29-1 to TRBJ2-7; 7 nucleotides agree with TRBD1. The CDR3 has 14 amino acids. V dropped 4 bases and J dropped 2; count of bases not matched to a gene: 8. CDR1 SQVTM and CDR2 ANQGSEA come from the germline V gene. CDR3 sequence: CSVGGQSATYEQYF. The CDR3 DNA reads TGCAGCGTTGGGGGACAGTCCGCGACCTACGAGCAGTACTTC.

The chain employs TRBV30 and TRBJ1-5; D call uncertain. Trimming took off 0 bases at V and 4 bases at J, with 13 bases between the two ends. The CDR3 consists of 15 residues. Looked up from germline, CDR1 is GTSNPN and CDR2 is SVGIG (reference sequence). The CDR3 region has the DNA TGTGCCTGGAGTGTACTAGGCCTAGGGAATCAGCCCCAGCATTTT. It translates to CAWSVLGLGNQPQHF.

In this sample, this clone turned up once. V is TRBV4-1 and J is TRBJ1-1; TRBD1 might be the D (6 bases). The length of the CDR3 is 16 residues. In germline, CDR1 is MGHRA, CDR2 YSYEKL. With 4 bases removed from V and 0 bases from J, the gap between germline ends came to 15 bases. CDR3 in amino acids: CASSPSLGAMNTEAFF. CDR3 DNA: TGCGCCAGCAGCCCGTCTTTGGGGGCGATGAACACTGAAGCTTTCTTT.

The rearrangement uses TRBV12-3 or TRBV12-4 and TRBJ2-7, with 7 nucleotides matching TRBD1. V lost 4 bases and J lost 13; bases outside the gene matches: 13. This CDR3 comprises 13 residues. This chain's CDR3 is CASSSSTGVEVYF. The CDR3 DNA sequence: TGTGCCAGCAGTTCCTCAACAGGGGTTGAGGTCTACTTC.

In its sample, this clone was seen a few times. The rearrangement links TRBV4-1 to TRBJ1-5; 7 nucleotides line up with TRBD1. This CDR3 has 17 amino acids. V shed 4 bases and J 1 base; nucleotides not matched to a gene: 10. Germline CDR1 and CDR2: MGHRA and YSYEKL. CDR3 amino acids: CASSLLPDRVSNQPQHF. The CDR3 coding sequence is TGCGCCAGCAGCCTCTTACCCGACAGGGTCAGCAATCAGCCCCAGCATTTT.

The chain couples TRBV19 to TRBJ2-7; TRBD2 aligns across 8 bases. J lost 7 bases, V lost 4 bases, and 6 bases had no gene match. Germline V gene data show CDR1 as LNHDA and CDR2 as SQIVND (reference sequence). CDR3 size: 13 residues. The CDR3 coding sequence is TGTGCCAGTAGTACAAACTTAGCGGGGGAGCAGTACTTC. Amino acids: CASSTNLAGEQYF.

The chain combines TRBV18 with TRBJ1-5; perhaps TRBD1 as D (6 bases). Trimming cost V 4 bases and J 3 bases, with 16 bases left between them. Germline lookup yields CDR1 KGHSH and CDR2 LQKENI. The length of the CDR3 is 16 residues. DNA of the CDR3: TGTGCCAGCTCACGAGGGGGGGGACCCGACAATCAGCCCCAGCATTTT. As protein: CASSRGGGPDNQPQHF.